The entry that follows covers one T cell receptor (beta chain) sequence. Its specificity is not known. The data originate from a study of cytomegalovirus exposure and HLA in healthy donors. Overall study findings and caveats: Previous analysis showed most TCR beta V segments were productive about 87% or about 30% of the time. A later analysis revealed that TCR association rates differed between HLA loci, peaking at DRB1 and bottoming out at HLA-C. Association with HLA alleles at 0.05 false discovery rate was found for roughly 17,000 TCR beta sequences in a later analysis. High specificity and sensitivity for cytomegalovirus status were reported for the classifier.

After removal of 4 bases from V and 9 bases from J, the junction contained 3 bases not matched to a gene. The V gene's germline CDR1 is LNHNV and CDR2 YYDKDF (reference sequence). The CDR3 has 14 amino acids. The primer mix had 60 Vbeta and 13 Jbeta primers. Assay: immunoSEQ multiplex PCR; the TCRdb copy retains only in-frame clones and omits some. The table records some 240,000 clones, almost 80% of them present only once. The receptor's source is a male donor in good health and CMV-seronegative. The sample comprised PBMCs. The V call is TRBV15, the J call TRBJ2-3, with TRBD2 matching 14 bases. Here the CDR3 reads CATSTGLAGETQYF. The CDR3 region has the DNA TGTGCCACCAGCACGGGACTAGCGGGAGAAACGCAGTATTTT.